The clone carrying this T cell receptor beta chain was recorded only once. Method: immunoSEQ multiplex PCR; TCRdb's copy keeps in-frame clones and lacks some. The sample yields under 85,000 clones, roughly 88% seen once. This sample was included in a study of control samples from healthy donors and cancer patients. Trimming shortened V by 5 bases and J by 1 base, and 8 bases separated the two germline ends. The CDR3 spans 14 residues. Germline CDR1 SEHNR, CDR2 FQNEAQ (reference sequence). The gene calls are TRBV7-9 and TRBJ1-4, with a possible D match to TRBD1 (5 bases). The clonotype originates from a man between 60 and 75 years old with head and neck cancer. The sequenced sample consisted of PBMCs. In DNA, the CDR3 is TGTGCCAGCAGCCGCGGGGGAACTAATGAAAAACTGTTTTTT. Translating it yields CASSRGGTNEKLFF.